These 17 T cell receptor beta chains share one sample of origin, sequenced in a study of T cell repertoires in cytomegalovirus infection. TCRdb independently ran MiXCR on the reads; one entry per CDR3 protein. The sample holds about 210,000 distinct CDR3 sequences, 6.5% seen once. Sample: PBMCs. These receptors were collected from a human donor in good health (CMV status not recorded). Some clones in this sample may be carry-over from other donors' samples.

This clonotype was counted many times. V is TRBV5-1 and J is TRBJ1-1; 7 bases are a match to TRBD1. Germline CDR1 and CDR2: SGHRS and YFSETQ. V trimming: 1 base; J trimming: 6 bases; junction bases outside the gene matches: 6. This CDR3 spans 14 amino acids. The CDR3 is CASSLRGGGPEAFF. The CDR3 nucleotides read TGCGCCAGCAGCTTGAGAGGGGGCGGCCCTGAAGCTTTCTTT.

There are many counts of this clonotype. The gene calls are TRBV7-2 and TRBJ2-7; perhaps TRBD1 as D (5 bases). This CDR3 is 15 amino acids long. Germline V lookup: CDR1 SGHTA, CDR2 FQGNSA. Between the trimmed V and J ends, which lost 0 bases and 3 bases, there was a span of 12 bases. The CDR3 region is CASSLAAGLNYEQYF. DNA of the CDR3: TGTGCCAGCAGCTTAGCGGCAGGGCTTAACTACGAGCAGTACTTC. Using reference TRBV7-2 and TRBJ2-7 for the parts outside the CDR3, the full variable domain is GAGVSQSPSNKVTEKGKDVELRCDPISGHTALYWYRQSLGQGLEFLIYFQGNSAPDKSGLPSDRFSAERTGGSVSTLTIQRTQQEDSAVYLCASSLAAGLNYEQYFGPGTRLTVT.

This clonotype has a handful of counts. The chain links TRBV5-1 to TRBJ1-2; 7 nucleotides agree with TRBD1. The CDR3 extends over 14 amino acids. CDR1 is SGHRS, CDR2 YFSETQ, per germline. V gave up 4 bases and J gave up 7 bases; unmatched junction bases: 10. CDR3 sequence: CASSPGQRDSGYTF. The CDR3 coding sequence is TGCGCCAGCAGCCCGGGACAGAGAGACAGTGGCTACACCTTC. Supplemented by reference TRBV5-1 and TRBJ1-2, the full variable domain reads KAGVTQTPRYLIKTRGQQVTLSCSPISGHRSVSWYQQTPGQGLQFLFEYFSETQRNKGNFPGRFSGRQFSNSRSEMNVSTLELGDSALYLCASSPGQRDSGYTFGSGTRLTVV.

This clonotype appeared many times. This sequence joins TRBV4-3 and TRBJ1-5; D gene unclear. The V gene's germline CDR1 is LGHNA and CDR2 YSLEER. Trimming took 3 bases from V and 4 from J, leaving 7 bases between them. This CDR3 contains 13 residues. The CDR3, as DNA: TGCGCCAGCAGCCAGCAGGCTAATCAGCCCCAGCATTTT. This encodes CASSQQANQPQHF.

This clonotype has at least ten counts. The rearrangement links TRBV20-1 to TRBJ1-5; unclear D gene. Trimming took off 2 bases at V and 5 bases at J, with 10 bases between the two ends. From germline, CDR1 is DFQATT and CDR2 SNEGSKA (reference sequence). The CDR3 totals 13 residues. CDR3 residues: CSARIGRDQPQHF. In nucleotides, the CDR3 is TGCAGTGCTAGAATCGGCAGAGATCAGCCCCAGCATTTT.

This clonotype occurred many times. The chain has TRBV12-5 and TRBJ2-2; 7 bases match TRBD2. V lost 0 bases, J lost 5 bases, and 6 bases stayed unmatched. The germline gives CDR1 LGHNT, CDR2 FRNRAP. This CDR3 contains 16 residues. CDR3 bases: TGTGCTAGTGGTTTGGTAATCACAGCGGGAACCGGGGAGCTGTTTTTT. Translated: CASGLVITAGTGELFF. Combining the CDR3 with reference TRBV12-5 and TRBJ2-2 gives the whole variable domain DARVTQTPRHKVTEMGQEVTMRCQPILGHNTVFWYRQTMMQGLELLAYFRNRAPLDDSGMPKDRFSAEMPDATLATLKIQPSEPRDSAVYFCASGLVITAGTGELFFGEGSRLTVL.

The chain combines TRBV29-1 with TRBJ1-1, with 7 bases that match TRBD1. Unmatched junction bases numbered 4, after V lost 5 bases and J lost 7 bases. Germline V gene lookup returns CDR1 SQVTM and CDR2 ANQGSEA. This CDR3 comprises 11 residues. The CDR3 DNA follows: TGCAGCGTTAGACAGGGAGGTGAAGCTTTCTTT. Protein: CSVRQGGEAFF.

This clonotype was detected ten times or more. The chain has TRBV7-9 and TRBJ1-1; D gene uncertain. Trimming shortened V by 5 bases and J by 0 bases, and 10 bases separated the two germline ends. There are 14 residues in the CDR3. Germline V gene sequence: CDR1 SEHNR, CDR2 FQNEAQ (reference sequence). The CDR3 region is CASSPPRMNTEAFF. CDR3 nucleotide sequence: TGTGCCAGCAGCCCCCCGCGGATGAACACTGAAGCTTTCTTT.

This clonotype was observed many times. This rearrangement joins TRBV12-3 or TRBV12-4 to TRBJ1-1; D not certain. The V and J ends lost 5 bases and 7 bases respectively, with 23 bases between them. The CDR3 is made up of 16 amino acids. The CDR3 DNA reads TGTGCCAGCAGTCCCCCGCTAGTGCAGCCCGCTCTTGAAGCTTTCTTT. The encoded protein is CASSPPLVQPALEAFF.

On this clonotype itself: The junction shows a germline mismatch at one end, possibly a read error. The chain employs TRBV5-5 and TRBJ2-6; D possibly matches TRBD1 or TRBD2 (5 bases each). Germline CDR1 and CDR2: SGHKS and YYEKEE (reference sequence). The CDR3 runs to 17 residues. The CDR3 is CASSRGIFNSGANVPTF. The DNA of the CDR3 is TGTGCCAGCAGCAGAGGGATCTTTAACTCTGGGGCCAACGTCCCGACTTTC. Variable domain in full (rest from reference TRBV5-5 and TRBJ2-6): DAGVTQSPTHLIKTRGQQVTLRCSPISGHKSVSWYQQVLGQGPQFIFQYYEKEERGRGNFPDRFSARQFPNYSSELNVNALLLGDSALYLCASSRGIFNSGANVPTFGAGSRLTVL.

This clonotype showed up many times. The rearrangement links TRBV7-2 to TRBJ2-2; 7 nucleotides line up with TRBD1. CDR1 is SGHTA and CDR2 is FQGNSA in the germline V gene. Trimming removed 5 bases from V and 5 bases from J; junction bases left unmatched: 14. CDR3 length equals 17 residues. CDR3 region: CASSRPPGQRLTGELFF. DNA of the CDR3: TGTGCCAGCAGCCGACCGCCGGGACAGAGGTTGACCGGGGAGCTGTTTTTT.

CDR3 amino acids: CASSQDFEATYEQYF. CDR3 in DNA: TGCGCCAGCAGCCAAGATTTTGAAGCTACCTACGAGCAGTACTTC. V is TRBV4-3 and J is TRBJ2-7, with D hard to call. V dropped 0 bases and J dropped 2 bases, with 11 bases sitting between them. Germline loops: CDR1 LGHNA, CDR2 YSLEER. CDR3 length equals 15 residues.

This clonotype occurred many times. V usage is TRBV20-1 and J usage is TRBJ1-5; D gene ambiguous. Germline V gene data show CDR1 as DFQATT and CDR2 as SNEGSKA (reference sequence). Between the trimmed V and J ends, which lost 0 bases and 1 base, there was a span of 10 bases. There are 15 residues in the CDR3. DNA of the CDR3: TGCAGTGCTAGAGATACCTTAGGGAGCAATCAGCCCCAGCATTTT. It specifies CSARDTLGSNQPQHF.

The rearrangement joins TRBV29-1 to TRBJ2-7, with 7 bases that match TRBD2. The germline gives CDR1 SQVTM, CDR2 ANQGSEA. J lost 0 bases, V lost 6 bases, and 11 bases had no gene match. The CDR3 contains 15 residues. The chain's CDR3 is CSVARREGSSYEQYF. CDR3 bases: TGCAGCGTGGCGCGAAGGGAGGGGAGCTCCTACGAGCAGTACTTC.

This clonotype appeared many times. The J gene is TRBJ1-2, the V gene TRBV28, with D unclear. The CDR3 runs 13 residues. Germline V gene data show CDR1 as MDHEN and CDR2 as SYDVKM. V lost 1 base, J lost 6 bases, and 9 bases lay in between. Here the CDR3 DNA reads TGTGCCAGCAGTTTATCCGAATACGATGGCTACACCTTC. This codes for CASSLSEYDGYTF.

This clonotype was seen repeatedly, ten times or more. V is TRBV20-1 and J is TRBJ1-2; no clear D gene. Germline CDR1 DFQATT, CDR2 SNEGSKA (reference sequence). This CDR3 contains 13 residues. The V end was cut by 2 bases, the J end by 2 bases, with 9 bases between. For the CDR3, the DNA is TGCAGTGCTAGAAAAAAGGAAAACTATGGCTACACCTTC. Translating gives CSARKKENYGYTF.

As DNA, the CDR3 is TGTGCCAGCAGCGTAGGAGACAGGGGCGGTGGCGGGGAGCTGTTTTTT. It encodes CASSVGDRGGGGELFF. The chain joins TRBV9 to TRBJ2-2, with 8 bases lining up with TRBD1. CDR1 is SGDLS and CDR2 is YYNGEE in the germline V gene. The CDR3 is made up of 16 amino acids. The V and J ends lost 0 bases and 7 bases, in that order; junction bases with no gene match: 8.